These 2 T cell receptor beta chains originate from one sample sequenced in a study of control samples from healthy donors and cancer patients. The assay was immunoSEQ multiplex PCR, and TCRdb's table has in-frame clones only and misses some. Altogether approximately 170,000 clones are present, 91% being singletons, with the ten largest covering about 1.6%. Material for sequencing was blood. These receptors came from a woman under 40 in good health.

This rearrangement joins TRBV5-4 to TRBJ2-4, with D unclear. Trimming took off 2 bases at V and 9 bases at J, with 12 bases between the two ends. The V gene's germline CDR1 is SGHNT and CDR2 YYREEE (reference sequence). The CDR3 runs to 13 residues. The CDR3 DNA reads TGTGCCAGCAGCTTAGAGAAGGGTAGCATTCAGTACTTC. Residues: CASSLEKGSIQYF.

The DNA of the CDR3 is TGTGCCAGCAGTTACTCAGGGAGGGGGTCCTACGAGCAGTACTTC. As protein: CASSYSGRGSYEQYF. The chain is built from TRBV6-2 or TRBV6-3 and TRBJ2-7; possible D gene TRBD2, 7 bases. This CDR3 contains 15 residues. From germline, CDR1 is MNHEY and CDR2 SVGEGT. Trimming stripped 0 bases from V and 1 base from J, with 10 bases between.